What follows are 22 T cell receptor beta chains derived from one specimen sequenced in a study of blood T cell repertoires in COVID-19 (TCRdb year 2020). Library prep was done by the immunoSEQ multiplex PCR assay. TCRdb limited this immuneACCESS table to in-frame rearrangements with V and J called. A share of clones is missing; checked studies link under half to unresolved V genes, and the rest is unexplained. This sample is represented by under 300,000 clones; 88% of them were singletons. The ten largest clones capture about 3% of the sample. Material for sequencing was PBMCs or T cells enriched from blood (not recorded which). The origin of the receptors is a woman between 50 and 59 years old who had recovered from COVID-19.

The J gene is TRBJ1-1, the V gene TRBV28; TRBD1 agrees at 10 bases. Per germline, CDR1 MDHEN and CDR2 SYDVKM. With 3 bases clipped from V and 6 bases from J, the junction kept 7 bases outside the gene matches. This CDR3 spans 15 amino acids. This chain's CDR3 is CASSFAGTGDPEAFF. CDR3 sequence (DNA): TGTGCCAGCAGTTTTGCCGGGACAGGGGATCCTGAAGCTTTCTTT.

This clone was observed a handful of times. The CDR3 nucleotides read TGTGCCAGTAGTTCAGTCTCAGGGGGGAACATTCAGTACTTC. It translates to CASSSVSGGNIQYF. V is TRBV19 and J is TRBJ2-4, with a tentative D call TRBD1 (7 bases). Between the trimmed V and J ends, which lost 5 bases and 7 bases, there was a span of 15 bases. CDR1 is LNHDA and CDR2 is SQIVND in the germline V gene (reference sequence). CDR3 length: 14 residues.

The genes are TRBV20-1 and TRBJ1-1; tentative D call: TRBD1 (5 bases). V was cut by 1 base and J by 8 bases, with 8 bases left in between. The CDR3 is made up of 11 amino acids. The germline gives CDR1 DFQATT, CDR2 SNEGSKA (reference sequence). CDR3 DNA: TGCAGTGCTAGAGGGGGCCGGGAAGCTTTCTTT. Amino acid sequence: CSARGGREAFF.

V and J are TRBV27 and TRBJ1-2; D uncertain. Germline V lookup: CDR1 MNHEY, CDR2 SMNVEV (reference sequence). The V end lost 2 bases, the J end lost 8 bases, and 15 bases lay between the germline ends. This CDR3 spans 14 amino acids. The CDR3 sequence is CASSLNMVGSGYTF. DNA of the CDR3: TGTGCCAGCAGTTTAAATATGGTCGGTAGCGGCTACACCTTC.

This sequence joins TRBV19 and TRBJ2-3; a possible D gene is TRBD2 (6 bases). Germline values: CDR1 LNHDA, CDR2 SQIVND (reference sequence). This CDR3 contains 14 residues. Trimming took 4 bases from V and 4 from J, leaving 12 bases between them. This CDR3 is CASSRGGTADTQYF. The CDR3 coding sequence is TGTGCCAGTAGTAGGGGCGGGACCGCAGATACGCAGTATTTT.

The chain joins TRBV23-1 to TRBJ1-2; D uncertain. TRBV23-1 is reported as an ORF; its role is uncertain. The germline V and J ends were trimmed by 0 bases and 3 bases, with 17 bases remaining between them. The CDR3 length is 17 residues. Written as DNA, the CDR3 is TGCGCCAGCAGTCAATCGAGGCCGCGAGGTGGCTACTATGGCTACACCTTC. Its protein is CASSQSRPRGGYYGYTF.

The chain is built from TRBV28 and TRBJ1-2; D may be TRBD1 (6 bases). Per the germline V gene, CDR1 is MDHEN and CDR2 is SYDVKM. Trimming left V 3 bases short and J 12 bases short, with 14 bases between. This CDR3 region has 12 residues. CDR3 protein: CASSFSFGGNTF. Written as DNA, the CDR3 is TGTGCCAGCAGTTTCTCTTTTGGGGGCAACACCTTC.

CDR3 bases: TGTGCCAGCAGCTTGCGACAGGTCGATGGCTACACCTTC. Its protein is CASSLRQVDGYTF. This chain connects TRBV5-6 to TRBJ1-2; a weak D match, TRBD1 (6 bases). The V and J ends lost 1 base and 6 bases respectively, with 10 bases between them. Germline CDR1 is SGHDT and CDR2 is YYEEEE. This CDR3 spans 13 amino acids.

CDR3: CASIGDSRSNQPQHF. DNA for the CDR3: TGTGCCAGTATCGGGGACAGTCGTAGCAATCAGCCCCAGCATTTT. The chain employs TRBV19 and TRBJ1-5, with 7 bases that match TRBD1. Germline assignment: CDR1 LNHDA and CDR2 SQIVND (reference sequence). The CDR3 loop spans 15 amino acids. J lost 0 bases, V lost 7 bases, and 6 bases had no gene match.

The V call is TRBV11-2, the J call TRBJ2-1; TRBD2 matches at 7 bases. This CDR3 is built from 19 residues. Germline assignment: CDR1 SGHAT and CDR2 FQNNGV. Trimming removed 1 base from V and 5 bases from J; junction bases left unmatched: 17. For the CDR3, the DNA is TGTGCCAGCAGCTTAGTATGGCGGGAGAGATTGGATCGTGACAATGAGCAGTTCTTC. Protein: CASSLVWRERLDRDNEQFF.

This chain links TRBV28 with TRBJ1-1, with D perhaps matching TRBD1 (5 bases). This CDR3 contains 16 residues. Trimming removed 4 bases from V and 4 bases from J, with 19 bases in between. Germline V gives CDR1 MDHEN, CDR2 SYDVKM. The CDR3 DNA reads TGTGCCAGCAGTTATGGTGGGGGGATCACTTCCACTGAAGCTTTCTTT. It specifies CASSYGGGITSTEAFF.

This chain uses TRBV5-8 with TRBJ1-5; D gene uncertain. Germline loops: CDR1 SGHTS, CDR2 YDEGEE. CDR3 length: 14 amino acids. Deletions cut 1 base from V and 0 bases from J, with 5 bases between. CDR3 protein: CASSLRSSNQPQHF. The CDR3 nucleotides read TGTGCCAGCAGCTTGCGGTCTAGCAATCAGCCCCAGCATTTT.

CDR3 residues: CAISGQGPYSGANVLTF. CDR3 nucleotides: TGTGCCATCAGTGGACAGGGACCTTACTCTGGGGCCAACGTCCTGACTTTC. The rearrangement uses TRBV10-3 and TRBJ2-6, with 7 nucleotides matching TRBD1. V lost 4 bases, J lost 0 bases, and 6 bases stayed unmatched. The CDR3 sequence is 17 residues long. Germline loops: CDR1 ENHRY, CDR2 SYGVKD.

The genes are TRBV9 and TRBJ1-6, with 7 bases matching TRBD1. Germline CDR1 is SGDLS and CDR2 is YYNGEE. V dropped 3 bases and J dropped 3; count of bases not matched to a gene: 6. The CDR3 has 16 amino acids. DNA for the CDR3: TGTGCCAGCAGCGACAGGGGCGTAAACTATAATTCACCCCTCCACTTT. Translation: CASSDRGVNYNSPLHF.

In its sample, this clone was seen a few times. The chain recombines TRBV2 with TRBJ1-3; D unclear. This CDR3 has 13 amino acids. Looked up from germline, CDR1 is SNHLY and CDR2 is FYNNEI. The ends were cut back, 1 base at V and 4 bases at J, with 5 bases in the middle. CDR3 loop: CASSEGAGNTIYF. CDR3 nucleotide sequence: TGTGCCAGCAGTGAAGGGGCGGGAAACACCATATATTTT.

The chain is built from TRBV18 and TRBJ1-5; tentative D call: TRBD1 (5 bases). V was clipped by 5 bases and J by 0 bases, with 20 bases between them. This CDR3 spans 18 amino acids. CDR1 is KGHSH and CDR2 is LQKENI in the germline V gene. This CDR3 reads CASSSGGGSPYSNQPQHF. In DNA, the CDR3 is TGTGCCAGCTCATCGGGGGGAGGGAGCCCATATAGCAATCAGCCCCAGCATTTT.

The chain has TRBV7-2 and TRBJ2-5, with a possible D match to TRBD2 (5 bases). V lost 2 bases to trimming and J lost 0 bases, with 7 bases between them. The CDR3 is made up of 14 amino acids. Germline V gene lookup returns CDR1 SGHTA and CDR2 FQGNSA. The CDR3 here is CASSLFGNQETQYF. CDR3 nucleotide sequence: TGTGCCAGCAGCTTATTCGGGAACCAAGAGACCCAGTACTTC.

CDR3: CASSSKTGGTYEQYF. The CDR3 DNA is TGTGCCAGCAGTTCGAAGACCGGGGGGACCTACGAGCAGTACTTC. V is TRBV28 and J is TRBJ2-7, with 7 bases fitting TRBD2. The ends lost 4 bases at V and 2 bases at J; junction bases unmatched: 8. The germline V gene encodes CDR1 MDHEN and CDR2 SYDVKM. CDR3 length: 15 residues.

This rearrangement joins TRBV30 to TRBJ2-1; D remains ambiguous. The CDR3 extends over 13 amino acids. Trimming took 4 bases from V and 9 from J, leaving 16 bases between them. Germline V gene sequence: CDR1 GTSNPN, CDR2 SVGIG (reference sequence). CDR3 sequence: CAWNLGPSGEQFF. The CDR3 region has the DNA TGTGCCTGGAACTTGGGCCCTTCCGGTGAGCAGTTCTTC.

This clone showed up just once. This chain uses TRBV30 with TRBJ2-1; D is undetermined. Germline CDR1 and CDR2: GTSNPN and SVGIG (reference sequence). The CDR3 spans 12 residues. Trimming cost V 1 base and J 5 bases, with 6 bases left between them. CDR3 nucleotides: TGTGCCTGGAGTGGGCCGAACAATGAGCAGTTCTTC. Translated, it gives CAWSGPNNEQFF.

This chain uses TRBV15 with TRBJ1-3; 9 nucleotides match TRBD1. CDR3 length: 18 residues. The germline V gene has CDR1 LNHNV and CDR2 YYDKDF (reference sequence). Germline trimming cut 1 base from V and 1 base from J; bases unmatched to any gene: 8. The DNA of the CDR3 is TGTGCCACCAGCAGAGTTTTGGGACAGGGAGGGTCTGGAAACACCATATATTTT. As protein: CATSRVLGQGGSGNTIYF.

V usage is TRBV29-1 and J usage is TRBJ1-6; 9 bases line up with TRBD1. V gave up 4 bases and J gave up 10 bases; unmatched junction bases: 5. Germline assignment: CDR1 SQVTM and CDR2 ANQGSEA. The CDR3 is 13 amino acids. CDR3 sequence: CSVVTDRGSPLHF. DNA of the CDR3: TGCAGCGTTGTAACGGACAGGGGATCACCCCTCCACTTT.